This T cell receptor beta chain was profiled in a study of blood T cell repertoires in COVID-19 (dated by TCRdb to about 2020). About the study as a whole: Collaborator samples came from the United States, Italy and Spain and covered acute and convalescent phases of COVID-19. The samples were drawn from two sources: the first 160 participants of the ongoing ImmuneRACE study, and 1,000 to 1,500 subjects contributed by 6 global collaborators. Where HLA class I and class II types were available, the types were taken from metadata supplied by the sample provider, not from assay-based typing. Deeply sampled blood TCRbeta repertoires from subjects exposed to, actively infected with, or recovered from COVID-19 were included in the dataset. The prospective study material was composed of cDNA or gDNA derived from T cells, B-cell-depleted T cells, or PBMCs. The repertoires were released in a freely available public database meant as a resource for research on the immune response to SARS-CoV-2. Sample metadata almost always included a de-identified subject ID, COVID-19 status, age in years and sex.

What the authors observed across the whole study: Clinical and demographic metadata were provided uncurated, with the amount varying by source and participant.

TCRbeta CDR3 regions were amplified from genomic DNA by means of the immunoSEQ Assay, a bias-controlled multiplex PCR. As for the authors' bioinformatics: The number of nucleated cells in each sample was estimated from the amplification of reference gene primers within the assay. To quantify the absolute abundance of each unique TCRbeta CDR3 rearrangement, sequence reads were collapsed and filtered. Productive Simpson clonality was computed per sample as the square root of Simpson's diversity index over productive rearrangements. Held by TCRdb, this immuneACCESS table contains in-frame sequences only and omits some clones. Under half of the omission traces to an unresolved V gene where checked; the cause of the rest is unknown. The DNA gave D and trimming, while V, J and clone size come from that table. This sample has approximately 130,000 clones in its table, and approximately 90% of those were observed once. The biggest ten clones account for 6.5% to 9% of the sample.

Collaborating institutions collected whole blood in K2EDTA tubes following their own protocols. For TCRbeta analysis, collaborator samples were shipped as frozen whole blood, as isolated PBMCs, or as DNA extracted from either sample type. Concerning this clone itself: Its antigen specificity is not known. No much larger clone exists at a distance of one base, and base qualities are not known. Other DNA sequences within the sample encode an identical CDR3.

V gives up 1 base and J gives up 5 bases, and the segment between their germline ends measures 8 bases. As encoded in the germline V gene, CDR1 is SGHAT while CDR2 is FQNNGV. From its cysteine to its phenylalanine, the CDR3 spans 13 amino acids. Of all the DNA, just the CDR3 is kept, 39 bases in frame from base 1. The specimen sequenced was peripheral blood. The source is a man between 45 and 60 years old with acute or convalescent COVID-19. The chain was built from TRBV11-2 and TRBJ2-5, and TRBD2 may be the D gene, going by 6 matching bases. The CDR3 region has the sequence CASSLGGGETQYF. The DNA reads TGTGCCAGCAGCTTAGGAGGAGGGGAGACCCAGTACTTC.